These 22 T cell receptor beta chains share one sample of origin, sequenced in a study of identifying expanded T cells in peripheral blood. Method: immunoSEQ multiplex PCR; TCRdb's copy keeps in-frame clones and lacks some. The profile shows fewer than 60,000 clones, roughly 80% of them singletons. The specimen sequenced was blood. Receptors were obtained from a person aged 18 to 75 in good health.

This rearrangement joins TRBV5-1 to TRBJ2-3; D ambiguous. The germline gives CDR1 SGHRS, CDR2 YFSETQ. This CDR3 comprises 16 residues. With 3 bases removed from V and 0 bases from J, the gap between germline ends came to 14 bases. The CDR3 loop is CASSSSGSHSTDTQYF. The CDR3 bases are TGCGCCAGCAGCTCCTCTGGTTCCCATAGCACAGATACGCAGTATTTT.

The chain couples TRBV19 to TRBJ1-4; 7 nucleotides align to TRBD1. The CDR3 sequence is 14 residues long. The V segment lost 7 bases and the J segment 11 bases; nucleotides outside the gene matches: 13. The germline V gene encodes CDR1 LNHDA and CDR2 SQIVND (reference sequence). The CDR3 region is CASKPGPTGIKLFF. Written as DNA, the CDR3 is TGTGCCAGTAAACCAGGCCCGACAGGGATCAAACTGTTTTTT.

V and J are TRBV7-9 and TRBJ2-5; tentatively, D is TRBD2 (6 bases). Germline V lookup: CDR1 SEHNR, CDR2 FQNEAQ (reference sequence). With 6 bases removed from V and 0 bases from J, the gap between germline ends came to 11 bases. The CDR3 has 14 residues. CDR3 in DNA: TGTGCCAGCAGTGGGACGGGGGACCAAGAGACCCAGTACTTC. Translating it yields CASSGTGDQETQYF.

The table lists this clone with a count of one. This chain connects TRBV29-1 to TRBJ1-1; no firm D call. Germline CDR1 SQVTM, CDR2 ANQGSEA. This CDR3 has 11 residues. With 3 bases removed from V and 8 bases from J, the gap between germline ends came to 10 bases. The CDR3 here is CSVDVGWEAFF. DNA for the CDR3: TGCAGCGTTGACGTGGGCTGGGAAGCTTTCTTT.

The rearrangement uses TRBV5-1 and TRBJ2-1; 10 bases agree with TRBD2. The CDR3 is made up of 17 amino acids. The ends lost 4 bases at V and 4 bases at J; junction bases unmatched: 11. The germline gives CDR1 SGHRS, CDR2 YFSETQ. This CDR3 is CASSPLEIAGGYNEQFF. CDR3 bases: TGCGCCAGCAGCCCCCTTGAGATAGCGGGGGGTTACAATGAGCAGTTCTTC. The variable domain in full, completed from reference TRBV5-1 and TRBJ2-1, reads KAGVTQTPRYLIKTRGQQVTLSCSPISGHRSVSWYQQTPGQGLQFLFEYFSETQRNKGNFPGRFSGRQFSNSRSEMNVSTLELGDSALYLCASSPLEIAGGYNEQFFGPGTRLTVL.

The CDR3: CASSDRGGSVYEQYF. The DNA for the CDR3 is TGTGCCAGCAGCGACCGCGGCGGGAGTGTCTACGAGCAGTACTTC. The chain is built from TRBV2 and TRBJ2-7; 7 nucleotides line up with TRBD2. The CDR3 contains 15 residues. Germline trimming cut 6 bases from V and 3 bases from J; bases unmatched to any gene: 11. Germline lookup yields CDR1 SNHLY and CDR2 FYNNEI.

The chain recombines TRBV18 with TRBJ1-1, with TRBD1 matching 7 bases. From germline, CDR1 is KGHSH and CDR2 LQKENI. Trimming took 3 bases from V and 4 from J; bases not matched to a gene: 5. The length of the CDR3 is 14 residues. The CDR3 protein is CASSPGTVGTEAFF. In DNA form, the CDR3 reads TGTGCCAGCTCACCCGGGACAGTCGGCACTGAAGCTTTCTTT.

The chain joins TRBV19 to TRBJ1-1; no definite D call. The CDR3 consists of 14 residues. Germline CDR1 is LNHDA and CDR2 is SQIVND (reference sequence). V was clipped by 7 bases and J by 1 base, with 13 bases between them. CDR3 region: CASTPHSGNTEAFF. In DNA, the CDR3 is TGTGCCAGTACCCCCCACAGTGGGAACACTGAAGCTTTCTTT.

The genes are TRBV4-3 and TRBJ2-3; D is perhaps TRBD1 (7 bases). The CDR3 consists of 18 residues. Germline loops: CDR1 LGHNA, CDR2 YSLEER. V was cut by 0 bases and J by 2 bases, with 18 bases left in between. The CDR3 DNA sequence: TGCGCCAGCAGCCAAGATGATCGGGGGACAGACCCCACAGATACGCAGTATTTT. It yields the protein CASSQDDRGTDPTDTQYF.

This clone was seen just once. V gene TRBV18 combines with J gene TRBJ2-1; D ambiguous. Germline CDR1 and CDR2: KGHSH and LQKENI. V was trimmed by 8 bases and J by 3 bases, leaving 5 bases between them. The CDR3 is made up of 11 amino acids. CDR3 nucleotides: TGTGCCAGCGCGCACTACAATGAGCAGTTCTTC. It translates to CASAHYNEQFF. The full variable domain, with the rest looked up from reference TRBV18 and TRBJ2-1, is NAGVMQNPRHLVRRRGQEARLRCSPMKGHSHVYWYRQLPEEGLKFMVYLQKENIIDESGMPKERFSAEFPKEGPSILRIQQVVRGDSAAYFCASAHYNEQFFGPGTRLTVL.

This sequence joins TRBV27 and TRBJ1-2; unclear D gene. The germline V gene encodes CDR1 MNHEY and CDR2 SMNVEV (reference sequence). Trimming left V 7 bases short and J 4 bases short, with 16 bases between. The CDR3 length is 14 residues. This CDR3 reads CASKSSVSTYGYTF. The CDR3 DNA sequence: TGTGCCAGCAAGTCGTCCGTTTCTACCTATGGCTACACCTTC.

The CDR3 here is CASSLLYEQFF. DNA for the CDR3: TGTGCCAGCAGCCTCCTATACGAGCAGTTCTTC. This sequence joins TRBV14 and TRBJ2-1; D is undetermined. Germline V gene data show CDR1 as SGHDN and CDR2 as FVKESK. The V end lost 4 bases, the J end lost 10 bases, and 8 bases lay between the germline ends. The CDR3 runs to 11 residues.

The chain links TRBV6-5 to TRBJ2-1; TRBD2 agrees at 7 bases. V trimming: 7 bases; J trimming: 6 bases; junction bases outside the gene matches: 6. The CDR3 has 13 amino acids. Germline-derived CDR1 and CDR2 are MNHEY and SVGAGI. The chain's CDR3 is CASIGLVSNEQFF. The CDR3 nucleotides are TGTGCCAGCATCGGACTAGTGAGCAATGAGCAGTTCTTC.

This clone was recorded only once. The CDR3, as DNA: TGTGCCATCAGTGCTGGAGACTACGAGCAGTACGTC. It specifies CAISAGDYEQYV. V usage is TRBV10-3 and J usage is TRBJ2-7; D gene ambiguous. Germline V lookup: CDR1 ENHRY, CDR2 SYGVKD. V lost 4 bases to trimming and J lost 3 bases, with 7 bases between them. This CDR3 region has 12 residues.

This clone has only one observation. This rearrangement joins TRBV6-5 to TRBJ1-5; maybe TRBD1 (5 bases). The CDR3 consists of 16 residues. V lost 0 bases to trimming and J lost 5 bases, with 14 bases between them. Germline CDR1 MNHEY, CDR2 SVGAGI. The CDR3 nucleotides are TGTGCCAGCAGTTACTCGTTGGACATTCTCGATCAGCCCCAGCATTTT. Protein: CASSYSLDILDQPQHF.

The rearrangement uses TRBV9 and TRBJ2-5, with TRBD1 matching 12 bases. V gave up 0 bases and J gave up 4 bases; unmatched junction bases: 4. Germline V gene data show CDR1 as SGDLS and CDR2 as YYNGEE. CDR3 length: 16 residues. CDR3 protein: CASSVGGTGGVETQYF. CDR3 DNA sequence: TGTGCCAGCAGCGTAGGTGGGACAGGGGGCGTAGAGACCCAGTACTTC.

This chain connects TRBV5-4 to TRBJ2-3; possibly TRBD1 for D (5 bases). The CDR3 sequence is 17 residues long. The V gene's germline CDR1 is SGHNT and CDR2 YYREEE (reference sequence). V lost 5 bases to trimming and J lost 0 bases, with 19 bases between them. CDR3 amino acids: CASSHALTDDSTDTQYF. The CDR3 DNA is TGTGCCAGCAGTCACGCCCTGACAGACGATAGCACAGATACGCAGTATTTT.

The rearrangement links TRBV29-1 to TRBJ2-7; TRBD2 aligns across 9 bases. Looked up from germline, CDR1 is SQVTM and CDR2 is ANQGSEA. V was pared by 4 bases and J by 5 bases, with 6 bases of the junction left unmatched. This CDR3 spans 13 amino acids. CDR3 protein: CSVGASGNHEQYF. For the CDR3, the DNA is TGCAGCGTTGGGGCTAGCGGGAACCACGAGCAGTACTTC.

V is TRBV5-1 and J is TRBJ1-2; D not certain. This CDR3 has 13 residues. With 0 bases removed from V and 1 base from J, the gap between germline ends came to 4 bases. Per the germline V gene, CDR1 is SGHRS and CDR2 is YFSETQ. The CDR3 reads CASSLGDNYGYTF. CDR3 sequence (DNA): TGCGCCAGCAGCTTGGGGGATAACTATGGCTACACCTTC.

The chain recombines TRBV2 with TRBJ2-7; unclear D gene. The CDR3 extends over 14 amino acids. V dropped 5 bases and J dropped 0 bases, with 11 bases sitting between them. CDR1 and CDR2 (germline): SNHLY, FYNNEI. This CDR3 is CASSLPPSSYEQYV. The CDR3 DNA reads as TGTGCCAGCAGTCTACCCCCTAGCTCCTACGAGCAGTACGTC.

J is TRBJ1-1 and V is TRBV5-1; no reliable D call. Trimming removed 0 bases at V and 2 bases at J, with 5 bases between. Germline V CDR1 and CDR2: SGHRS, YFSETQ. This CDR3 has 13 residues. The CDR3, as DNA: TGCGCCAGCAGCTTGGTGATTAACACTGAAGCTTTCTTT. This codes for CASSLVINTEAFF. Based on the CDR3 plus reference TRBV5-1 and TRBJ1-1, the full variable domain is KAGVTQTPRYLIKTRGQQVTLSCSPISGHRSVSWYQQTPGQGLQFLFEYFSETQRNKGNFPGRFSGRQFSNSRSEMNVSTLELGDSALYLCASSLVINTEAFFGQGTRLTVV.

The chain has TRBV5-6 and TRBJ2-1, with D perhaps matching TRBD1 (5 bases). This CDR3 has 13 residues. Germline V gene sequence: CDR1 SGHDT, CDR2 YYEEEE. The V gene lost 5 bases and the J gene lost 4 bases, with 10 bases spanning the gap. CDR3 coding DNA: TGTGCCAGCAGGGGAAGGGGTTACAATGAGCAGTTCTTC. The encoded protein is CASRGRGYNEQFF.